Listed below are T cell receptor beta chains from one sample, sequenced in a study of T cell changes during pregnancy in multiple sclerosis. Here immunoSEQ multiplex PCR was the method, and the copy in TCRdb shows in-frame clones only, minus some. Found here are roughly 23,000 clones, 70% to 90% of them singletons; the top ten hold around 1%. The sequencing used CD4+ T cells from peripheral blood mononuclear cells, collected in the second trimester of pregnancy. All receptors derive from a female donor in good health, enrolled as a control in a pregnancy study. Both conserved end residues are part of each CDR3. The D gene is left open where the match is weak. Clone size is shown for a subset of rows, as once, few, many or a class of expanded clone.

TRBV7-6	TRBD2	TRBJ2-7	.	CASSLYAGGPSEQYF	TGTGCCAGCAGCTTATATGCGGGGGGGCCTTCCGAGCAGTACTTC
TRBV5-1	TRBD1	TRBJ1-6	.	CASSLGQGAPLHF	TGCGCCAGCAGCTTGGGACAGGGGGCACCCCTCCACTTT
TRBV19	.	TRBJ2-2	.	CASILGQGSGELFF	TGTGCCAGTATCCTGGGGCAGGGCTCCGGGGAGCTGTTTTTT
TRBV7-2	TRBD1	TRBJ2-7	.	CASSLAGTETYEQYF	TGTGCCAGCAGCCTCGCCGGGACAGAGACCTACGAGCAGTACTTC
TRBV7-6	.	TRBJ1-2	.	CASSSTTGGNGYTF	TGTGCCAGCAGCTCAACCACGGGGGGAAATGGCTACACCTTC
TRBV7-2	TRBD1	TRBJ2-6	.	CASSLAVPGQGSGANVLTF	TGTGCCAGCAGCTTAGCTGTCCCGGGACAGGGTTCCGGGGCCAACGTCCTGACTTTC
TRBV5-1	.	TRBJ1-4	.	CASSPRLGEKLFF	TGCGCCAGCAGTCCCCGGTTGGGCGAAAAACTGTTTTTT
TRBV28	.	TRBJ1-2	.	CASSSPPVAGDGYTF	TGTGCCAGCAGTTCCCCCCCGGTGGCAGGGGATGGCTACACCTTC
TRBV4-2	.	TRBJ2-2	.	CASSQVKQGPGELFF	TGTGCCAGCAGCCAAGTAAAACAGGGACCCGGGGAGCTGTTTTTT
TRBV2	TRBD2	TRBJ2-3	.	CASRTSGSTAQYF	TGTGCCAGCAGGACTAGCGGGAGTACAGCGCAGTATTTT
TRBV18	TRBD2	TRBJ2-7	.	CASSRSGGVNYEQYF	TGTGCCAGCTCACGGTCGGGGGGGGTGAACTACGAGCAGTACTTC
TRBV11-1	.	TRBJ2-3	.	CASSPRWEKDTQYF	TGTGCCAGCAGCCCGAGGTGGGAGAAAGATACGCAGTATTTT
TRBV7-2	.	TRBJ2-3	.	CASSLSFRVSTDTQYF	TGTGCCAGCAGCCTTAGTTTCAGGGTTTCCACAGATACGCAGTATTTT
TRBV5-1	TRBD1	TRBJ1-1	.	CASSPLRQGGQDTEAFF	TGCGCCAGCAGCCCATTAAGACAGGGAGGTCAGGACACTGAAGCTTTCTTT
TRBV2	TRBD1	TRBJ2-5	.	CASRGQLQETQYF	TGTGCCAGCAGGGGACAGCTGCAAGAGACCCAGTACTTC
TRBV5-3	.	TRBJ1-5	.	CARGWGSPEPQHF	TGTGCCAGGGGGTGGGGCTCTCCGGAGCCCCAGCATTTT
TRBV30	.	TRBJ1-2	.	CAWSFLPRDSGYTF	TGTGCCTGGAGTTTCCTCCCCCGCGACAGCGGCTACACCTTC
TRBV27	.	TRBJ1-2	.	CASSPGRALRYGYTF	TGTGCCAGCAGCCCGGGCAGGGCCCTCCGCTATGGCTACACCTTC
TRBV2	TRBD2	TRBJ2-4	.	CASSWTSGRENIQYF	TGTGCCAGCAGTTGGACTAGCGGGAGGGAAAACATTCAGTACTTC
TRBV7-6	TRBD2	TRBJ2-2	.	CASSLVGSGGLPRGELFF	TGTGCCAGCAGCTTAGTGGGTAGCGGGGGCCTCCCACGCGGGGAGCTGTTTTTT
TRBV2	.	TRBJ1-1	.	CASSADSDTEAFF	TGTGCCAGCAGTGCCGATTCGGACACTGAAGCTTTCTTT
TRBV6-1	TRBD1	TRBJ1-4	.	CASSGWTGKGEKLFF	TGTGCCAGCAGTGGCTGGACAGGGAAAGGCGAAAAACTGTTTTTT
TRBV29-1	TRBD1	TRBJ1-2	medium-sized	CSVLKAQGPRGYTF	TGCAGCGTTCTTAAAGCACAGGGGCCGCGGGGCTACACCTTC
TRBV19	.	TRBJ1-1	.	CASSWQGRTEAFF	TGTGCCAGTAGTTGGCAGGGAAGGACTGAAGCTTTCTTT
TRBV30	.	TRBJ1-1	.	CAWSVFYPKQGDNTEAFF	TGTGCCTGGAGTGTATTTTACCCGAAACAGGGAGACAACACTGAAGCTTTCTTT
TRBV11-2	.	TRBJ1-5	.	CASSLAQDQPQHF	TGTGCCAGCAGCTTAGCACAGGACCAGCCCCAGCATTTT
TRBV5-1	TRBD1	TRBJ2-7	.	CASSWAGTGSTYEQYF	TGCGCCAGCAGCTGGGCCGGGACAGGATCCACCTACGAGCAGTACTTC
TRBV13	TRBD1	TRBJ1-3	.	CASSLGTGYSGNTIYF	TGTGCCAGCAGCCTAGGGACAGGCTACTCTGGAAACACCATATATTTT
TRBV30	.	TRBJ1-5	.	CAWSLQVTQPQHF	TGTGCCTGGAGCTTACAGGTGACCCAGCCCCAGCATTTT
TRBV7-9	TRBD1	TRBJ1-1	.	CASSFNRGRWTEAFF	TGTGCCAGCAGCTTCAACAGGGGGCGCTGGACTGAAGCTTTCTTT
TRBV5-1	.	TRBJ1-1	.	CASSQPPGENTEAFF	TGCGCCAGCAGCCAACCCCCGGGGGAGAACACTGAAGCTTTCTTT
TRBV2	TRBD1	TRBJ2-7	.	CASSGDRGLYEQYF	TGTGCCAGCAGTGGGGACAGGGGGCTTTACGAGCAGTACTTC
TRBV29-1	.	TRBJ2-3	.	CSVGWPDTQYF	TGCAGCGTTGGTTGGCCAGATACGCAGTATTTT
TRBV19	TRBD1	TRBJ2-7	.	CASSTMGQGLHEQYF	TGTGCCAGTAGTACAATGGGACAGGGGCTCCACGAGCAGTACTTC
TRBV5-6	TRBD1	TRBJ2-1	.	CASRKTGGQYNEQFF	TGTGCCAGCAGAAAAACAGGGGGCCAGTACAATGAGCAGTTCTTC
TRBV19	.	TRBJ1-2	few	CASTKGNYGYTF	TGTGCCAGTACAAAGGGGAACTATGGCTACACCTTC
TRBV4-1	.	TRBJ1-1	.	CASSQEVGQGNTEAFF	TGCGCCAGCAGCCAAGAAGTAGGGCAGGGGAACACTGAAGCTTTCTTT